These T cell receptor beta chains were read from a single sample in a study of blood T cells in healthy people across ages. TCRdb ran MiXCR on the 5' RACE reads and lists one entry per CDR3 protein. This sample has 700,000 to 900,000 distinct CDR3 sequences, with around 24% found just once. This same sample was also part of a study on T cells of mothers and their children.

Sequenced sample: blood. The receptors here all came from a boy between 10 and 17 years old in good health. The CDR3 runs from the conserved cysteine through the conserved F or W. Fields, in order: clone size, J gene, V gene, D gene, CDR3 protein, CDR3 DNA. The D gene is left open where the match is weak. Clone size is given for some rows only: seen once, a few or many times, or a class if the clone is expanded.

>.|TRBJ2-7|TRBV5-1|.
CASSLAAGEPYEQYF
TGCGCCAGCAGCTTGGCCGCAGGGGAGCCCTACGAGCAGTACTTC
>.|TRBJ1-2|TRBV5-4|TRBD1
CASSPGDSFNYGYTF
TGTGCCAGCAGCCCCGGGGACAGCTTTAACTATGGCTACACCTTC
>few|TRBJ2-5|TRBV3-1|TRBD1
CASSQRQGSETQYF
TGTGCCAGCAGCCAACGACAGGGCTCGGAGACCCAGTACTTC
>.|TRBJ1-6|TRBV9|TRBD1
CASSVGQGSSPLHF
TGTGCCAGCAGCGTAGGACAGGGAAGTTCACCCCTCCACTTT
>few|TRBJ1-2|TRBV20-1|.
CSAPQAYGYTF
TGCAGTGCCCCCCAGGCGTATGGCTACACCTTC
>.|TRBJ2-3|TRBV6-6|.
CASAGPKDTQYF
TGTGCCAGCGCTGGCCCCAAAGATACGCAGTATTTT
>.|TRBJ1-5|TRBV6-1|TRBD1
CASSRTGLENQPQHF
TGTGCCAGCAGCCGGACAGGTTTGGAGAATCAGCCCCAGCATTTT
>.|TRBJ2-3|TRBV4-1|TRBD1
CASSGHRDRDFDTQYF
TGCGCCAGCAGCGGGCACCGGGACAGGGATTTCGATACGCAGTATTTT
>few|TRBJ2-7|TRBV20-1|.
CSARASTGYYEQYF
TGCAGTGCTAGAGCGTCGACAGGATATTACGAGCAGTACTTC
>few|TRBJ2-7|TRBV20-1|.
CSARDPDSAYEQYF
TGCAGTGCTAGAGACCCCGACAGTGCCTACGAGCAGTACTTC
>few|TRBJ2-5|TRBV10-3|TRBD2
CAISESRGGLQETQYF
TGTGCCATCAGTGAGTCTCGGGGGGGGCTCCAGGAGACCCAGTACTTC
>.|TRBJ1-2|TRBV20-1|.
CSARDLTYGYTF
TGCAGTGCTAGAGACCTAACCTATGGCTACACCTTC
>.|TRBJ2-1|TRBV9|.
CASSVGGPEQFF
TGTGCCAGCAGCGTTGGGGGGCCCGAGCAGTTCTTC
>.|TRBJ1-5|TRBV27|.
CASSPTGQPQHF
TGTGCCAGCAGTCCAACAGGGCAGCCCCAGCATTTT
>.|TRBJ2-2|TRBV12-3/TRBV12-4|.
CASSPGSANTGELFF
TGTGCCAGCAGTCCGGGCAGCGCGAACACCGGGGAGCTGTTTTTT
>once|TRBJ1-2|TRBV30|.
CAWKQGPSVDGYTF
TGTGCCTGGAAACAGGGCCCATCTGTTGATGGCTACACCTTC
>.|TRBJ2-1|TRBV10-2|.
CASRRGEQFF
TGCGCCAGCAGGCGCGGGGAGCAGTTCTTC
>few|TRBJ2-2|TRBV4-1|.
CASSHSQGGGRGELFF
TGCGCCAGCAGCCACTCACAGGGGGGGGGCCGGGGGGAGCTGTTTTTT
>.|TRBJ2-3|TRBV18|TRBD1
CATHPGTEPDTQYF
TGTGCCACCCATCCCGGGACAGAACCAGATACGCAGTATTTT
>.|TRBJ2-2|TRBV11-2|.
CASSLVGATTGELFF
TGTGCCAGCAGCTTAGTGGGGGCTACCACCGGGGAGCTGTTTTTT
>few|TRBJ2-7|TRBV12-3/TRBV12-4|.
CASTEQDDSYEQYF
TGTGCCAGCACCGAACAGGACGACTCCTACGAGCAGTACTTC
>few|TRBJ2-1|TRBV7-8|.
CASSLAAASSYNEQFF
TGTGCCAGCAGCTTAGCGGCGGCGAGCTCCTACAATGAGCAGTTCTTC